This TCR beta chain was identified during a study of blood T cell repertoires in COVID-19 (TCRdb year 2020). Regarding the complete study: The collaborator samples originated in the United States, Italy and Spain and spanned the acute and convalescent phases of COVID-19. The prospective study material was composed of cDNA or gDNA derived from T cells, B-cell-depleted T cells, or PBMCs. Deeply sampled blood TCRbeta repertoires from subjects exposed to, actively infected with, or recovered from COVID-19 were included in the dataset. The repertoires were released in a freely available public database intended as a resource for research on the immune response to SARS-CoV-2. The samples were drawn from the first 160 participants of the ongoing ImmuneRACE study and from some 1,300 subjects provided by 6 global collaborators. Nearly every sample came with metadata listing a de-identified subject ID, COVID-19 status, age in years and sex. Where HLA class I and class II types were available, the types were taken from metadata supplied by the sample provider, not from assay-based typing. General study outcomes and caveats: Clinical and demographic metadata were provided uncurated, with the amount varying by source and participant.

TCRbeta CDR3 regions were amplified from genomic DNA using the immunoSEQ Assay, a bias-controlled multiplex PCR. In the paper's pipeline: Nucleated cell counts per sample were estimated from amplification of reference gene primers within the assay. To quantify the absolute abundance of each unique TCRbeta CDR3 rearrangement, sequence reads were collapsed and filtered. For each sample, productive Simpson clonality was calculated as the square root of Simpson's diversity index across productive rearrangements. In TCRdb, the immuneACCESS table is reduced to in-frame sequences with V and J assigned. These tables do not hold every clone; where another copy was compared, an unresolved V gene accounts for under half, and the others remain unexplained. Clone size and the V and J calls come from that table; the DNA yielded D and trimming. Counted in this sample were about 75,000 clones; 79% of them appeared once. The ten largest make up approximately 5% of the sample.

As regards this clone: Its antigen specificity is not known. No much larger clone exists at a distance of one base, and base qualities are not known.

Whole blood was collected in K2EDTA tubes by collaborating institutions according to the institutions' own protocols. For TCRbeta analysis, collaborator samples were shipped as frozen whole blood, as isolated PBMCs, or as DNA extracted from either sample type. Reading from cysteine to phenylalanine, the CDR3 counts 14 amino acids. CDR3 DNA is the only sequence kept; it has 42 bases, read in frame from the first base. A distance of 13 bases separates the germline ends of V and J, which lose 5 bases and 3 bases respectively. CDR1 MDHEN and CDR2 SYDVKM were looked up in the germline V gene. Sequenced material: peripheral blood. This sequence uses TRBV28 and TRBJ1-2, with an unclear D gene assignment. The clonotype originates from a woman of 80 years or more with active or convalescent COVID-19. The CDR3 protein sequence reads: CASSGRFGDYGYTF. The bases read TGTGCCAGCAGTGGTCGGTTTGGTGACTATGGCTACACCTTC.